This T cell receptor (beta chain) comes out of a study of Graves' ophthalmopathy and Graves' hyperthyroidism. Germline assignment: CDR1 MNHEY and CDR2 SVGAGI. The CDR3 consists of 14 residues. Trimming took 4 bases from V and 5 from J; bases not matched to a gene: 5. For repertoire sequencing, the TCR beta CDR3 regions were amplified from RNA transcripts. The authors performed first-round RT-PCR with HTBI primers and then a second-round multiplex PCR. TCRdb re-called the multiplex PCR reads with MiXCR, one entry per CDR3 protein. The table includes a few hundred thousand distinct CDR3 sequences, less than 20% detected once.

This receptor was identified in a woman aged 18-29 years with stable Graves' hyperthyroidism. J is TRBJ1-2 and V is TRBV6-5; 9 bases align to TRBD1. The sample consisted of peripheral blood. As DNA, the CDR3 is TGTGCCAGCAGTTTCGGACAGGGGACTTATGGCTACACCTTC. Translating it yields CASSFGQGTYGYTF.